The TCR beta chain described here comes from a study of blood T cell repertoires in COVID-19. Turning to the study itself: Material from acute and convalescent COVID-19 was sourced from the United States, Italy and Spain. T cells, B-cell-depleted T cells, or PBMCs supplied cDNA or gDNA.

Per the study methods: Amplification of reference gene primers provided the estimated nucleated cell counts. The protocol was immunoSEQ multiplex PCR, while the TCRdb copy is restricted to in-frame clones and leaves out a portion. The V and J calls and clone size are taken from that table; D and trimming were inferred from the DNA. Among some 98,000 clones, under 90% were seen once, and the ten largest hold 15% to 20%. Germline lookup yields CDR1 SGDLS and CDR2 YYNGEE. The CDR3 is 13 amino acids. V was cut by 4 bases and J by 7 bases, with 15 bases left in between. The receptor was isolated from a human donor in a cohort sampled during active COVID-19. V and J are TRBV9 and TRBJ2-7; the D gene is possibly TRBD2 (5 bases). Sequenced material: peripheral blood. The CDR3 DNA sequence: TGTGCCAGCAGCCTAGAACAATCGGGGGAGCAGTACTTC. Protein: CASSLEQSGEQYF.